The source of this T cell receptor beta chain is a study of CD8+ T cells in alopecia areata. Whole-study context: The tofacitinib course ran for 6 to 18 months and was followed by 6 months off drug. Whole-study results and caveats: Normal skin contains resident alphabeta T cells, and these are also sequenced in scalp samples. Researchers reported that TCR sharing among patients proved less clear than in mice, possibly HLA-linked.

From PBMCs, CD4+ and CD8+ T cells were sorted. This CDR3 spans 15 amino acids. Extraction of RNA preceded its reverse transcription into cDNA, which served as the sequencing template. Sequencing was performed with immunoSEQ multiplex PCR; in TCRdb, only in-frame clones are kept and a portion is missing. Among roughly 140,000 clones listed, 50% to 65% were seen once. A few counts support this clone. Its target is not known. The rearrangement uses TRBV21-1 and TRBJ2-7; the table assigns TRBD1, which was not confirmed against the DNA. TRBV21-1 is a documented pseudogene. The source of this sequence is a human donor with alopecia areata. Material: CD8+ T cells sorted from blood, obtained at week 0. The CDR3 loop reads CASSKAHRGSYEQYF. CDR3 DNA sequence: TGTGCCAGCAGCAAAGCGCACAGGGGTTCCTACGAGCAGTACTTC.